This T cell receptor (beta chain) was observed in a study of immune cell composition in non-small cell lung cancer. This CDR3 is 16 amino acids long. V shed 5 bases and J 2 bases; nucleotides not matched to a gene: 9. From germline, CDR1 is SEHNR and CDR2 FQNEAQ (reference sequence). Data came from immunoSEQ multiplex PCR; TCRdb stores just in-frame clones and leaves some out. Among approximately 3,200 clones listed, 60% to 85% were seen once. Sequenced: lung tumor tissue. The rearrangement joins TRBV7-9 to TRBJ1-3; 7 bases agree with TRBD1. This sequence originates from a human donor with non-small cell lung cancer. The CDR3 here is CASSPTGTVTGNTIYF. CDR3 coding DNA: TGTGCCAGCAGCCCCACCGGGACAGTCACTGGAAACACCATATATTTT.